A single TCR beta chain is shown here with its context. Antigen specificity is unknown. V gave up 1 base and J gave up 0 bases; unmatched junction bases: 7. The CDR3 extends over 17 amino acids. Germline-derived CDR1 and CDR2 are MGHRA and YSYEKL. The data originate from a study of T cell clones after liver transplantation. Study-level background: TCRbeta sequencing after a pre-transplant mixed lymphocyte reaction identified graft-donor-reactive clones, later tracked in post-transplant blood. HCV positivity affected three of eight recipients; the rest lacked autoimmune or viral indications. Findings of the study overall: In most of the 8 subjects, circulating graft-donor-reactive CD4 TCRbeta sequences fell significantly after transplant.

Clones were sequenced by immunoSEQ multiplex PCR, and TCRdb holds only the in-frame ones, with some missing. The sample includes roughly 65,000 clones, 80% to 95% of them seen just once. V and J are TRBV4-1 and TRBJ2-3; 7 bases map to TRBD2. The sequence came from a human patient who received a liver transplant. Some of the T cells might come from the graft donor. The starting material was CD4+ T cells from blood, obtained 25 months after liver transplant. The CDR3 DNA sequence: TGCGCCAGCAGCCAAGGAATTGCGGGACTAAGCACAGATACGCAGTATTTT. It encodes CASSQGIAGLSTDTQYF.